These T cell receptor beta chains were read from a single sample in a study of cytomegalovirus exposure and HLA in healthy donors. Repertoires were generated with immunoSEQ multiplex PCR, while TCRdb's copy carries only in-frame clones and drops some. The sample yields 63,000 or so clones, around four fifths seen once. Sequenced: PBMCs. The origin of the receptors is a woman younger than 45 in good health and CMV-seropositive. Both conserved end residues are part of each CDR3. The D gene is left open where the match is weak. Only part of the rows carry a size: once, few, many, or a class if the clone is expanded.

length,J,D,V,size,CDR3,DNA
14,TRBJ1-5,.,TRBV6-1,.,CASSEANSNQPQHF,TGTGCCAGCAGTGAAGCTAATAGCAATCAGCCCCAGCATTTT
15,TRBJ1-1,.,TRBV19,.,CASSISGGGNTEAFF,TGTGCCAGTAGTATATCTGGAGGCGGGAACACTGAAGCTTTCTTT
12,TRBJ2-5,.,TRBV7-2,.,CASSPRGETQYF,TGTGCCAGCAGCCCCCGCGGAGAGACCCAGTACTTC
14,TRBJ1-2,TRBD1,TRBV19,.,CASSSSSQGVGYTF,TGTGCCAGTAGTAGCAGCTCGCAGGGGGTAGGCTACACCTTC
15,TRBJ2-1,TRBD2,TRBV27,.,CASSLRELAINEQFF,TGTGCCAGCAGTTTAAGGGAACTAGCGATTAATGAGCAGTTCTTC
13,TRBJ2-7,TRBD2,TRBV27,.,CASSKREGLEQYF,TGTGCCAGCAGTAAGCGGGAGGGCCTCGAGCAGTACTTC
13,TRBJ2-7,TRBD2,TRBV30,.,CAWKIAGGYEQYF,TGTGCCTGGAAAATAGCGGGGGGCTACGAGCAGTACTTC
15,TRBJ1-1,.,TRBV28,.,CASLTRGEGNTEAFF,TGTGCCAGCCTAACGCGGGGAGAAGGGAACACTGAAGCTTTCTTT
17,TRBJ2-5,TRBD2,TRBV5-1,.,CASSPRALTSGEETQYF,TGCGCCAGCAGCCCTCGGGCCCTAACTAGCGGAGAAGAGACCCAGTACTTC
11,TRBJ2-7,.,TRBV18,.,CASSLSYEQYF,TGTGCCAGCTCCCTCTCCTACGAGCAGTACTTC
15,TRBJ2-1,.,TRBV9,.,CASSVLSGPYNEQFF,TGTGCCAGCAGCGTCCTTAGCGGCCCCTACAATGAGCAGTTCTTC
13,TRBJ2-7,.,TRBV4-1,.,CASSQEQGYEQYF,TGCGCCAGCAGCCAAGAGCAGGGCTACGAGCAGTACTTC
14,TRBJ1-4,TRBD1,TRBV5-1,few,CASSTGQGREKLFF,TGCGCCAGCAGCACGGGACAGGGGAGGGAGAAACTGTTTTTT
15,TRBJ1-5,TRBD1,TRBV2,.,CASSRDRDRREPQHF,TGTGCCAGCAGTAGAGACAGGGATAGGAGAGAGCCCCAGCATTTT
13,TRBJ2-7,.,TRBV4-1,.,CASSPTLASEQYF,TGCGCCAGCAGCCCAACCCTAGCGTCCGAGCAGTACTTC
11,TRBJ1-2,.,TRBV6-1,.,CASSEDYGYTF,TGTGCCAGCAGCGAGGACTATGGCTACACCTTC
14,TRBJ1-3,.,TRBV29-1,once,CSAWEGVGGNTIYF,TGCAGCGCTTGGGAGGGAGTCGGCGGAAACACCATATATTTT
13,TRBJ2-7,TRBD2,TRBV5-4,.,CASSLRMGGEQYF,TGTGCCAGCAGCTTGCGTATGGGAGGGGAGCAGTACTTC
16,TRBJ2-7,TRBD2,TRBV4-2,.,CASSPLTTSGAYEQYF,TGTGCCAGCAGCCCTCTAACAACTAGCGGAGCCTACGAGCAGTACTTC
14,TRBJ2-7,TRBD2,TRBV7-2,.,CASSLGASGYEQYF,TGTGCCAGCAGCTTAGGGGCTAGCGGGTACGAGCAGTACTTC
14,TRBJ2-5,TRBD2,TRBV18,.,CASSPGLEQETQYF,TGTGCCAGCTCACCGGGACTAGAACAGGAGACCCAGTACTTC
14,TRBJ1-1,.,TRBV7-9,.,CASSLSQGNTEAFF,TGTGCCAGCAGCCTAAGCCAGGGGAACACTGAAGCTTTCTTT